The next 27 T cell receptor beta chains were all read from a single sample in a study of T cell responses to AZD1222 COVID-19 vaccine. The data were produced by immunoSEQ multiplex PCR, yet TCRdb's version contains in-frame clones alone and is incomplete. The sample has some 25,000 clones; around 86% are singletons. The sequencing used peripheral blood, collected 28 days after the second AZD1222 dose. Every receptor here comes from an adult who received the AZD1222 COVID-19 vaccine.

The chain joins TRBV7-9 to TRBJ2-1; D uncertain. The CDR3 spans 14 residues. Germline CDR1 is SEHNR and CDR2 is FQNEAQ (reference sequence). Trimming pared 7 bases from V and 4 bases from J, leaving 14 bases between. CDR3 bases: TGTGCCAGCACCCGGTCCCAGGAGTACAATGAGCAGTTCTTC. Protein sequence: CASTRSQEYNEQFF.

Comment on this clone: Mismatch with germline at one junction end may stem from a read error. The rearrangement links TRBV7-7 to TRBJ2-5; TRBD2 agrees at 7 bases. Germline values: CDR1 SSHAT, CDR2 FNYEAQ (reference sequence). The CDR3 contains 13 residues. The CDR3 sequence is CASSLARGETQYF. The CDR3 DNA sequence: TGTGCTAGCAGCTTAGCGCGGGGGGAGACCCAGTACTTC. The variable domain in full, completed from reference TRBV7-7 and TRBJ2-5, reads GAGVSQSPRYKVTKRGQDVTLRCDPISSHATLYWYQQALGQGPEFLTYFNYEAQPDKSGLPSDRFSAERPEGSISTLTIQRTEQRDSAMYRCASSLARGETQYFGPGTRLLVL.

The rearrangement joins TRBV28 to TRBJ2-6, with D perhaps TRBD1 (5 bases). Germline assignment: CDR1 MDHEN and CDR2 SYDVKM. Trimming cost V 6 bases and J 4 bases, with 13 bases left between them. This CDR3 region has 15 residues. The chain's CDR3 is CASSLGVTGANVLTF. The DNA of the CDR3 is TGTGCCAGCAGCCTAGGGGTGACCGGGGCCAACGTCCTGACTTTC.

The chain joins TRBV30 to TRBJ2-7; a possible D gene is TRBD2 (6 bases). The V end was cut by 3 bases, the J end by 0 bases, with 9 bases between. The CDR3 has 13 residues. Per germline, CDR1 GTSNPN and CDR2 SVGIG (reference sequence). CDR3 sequence (DNA): TGTGCCTGGAGCGACGGGAGCTCCTACGAGCAGTACTTC. It specifies CAWSDGSSYEQYF.

This chain joins TRBV6-2 or TRBV6-3 and TRBJ1-1; D is uncertain. Germline V CDR1 and CDR2: MNHEY, SVGEGT. The CDR3 length is 14 residues. Trimming cost V 2 bases and J 1 base, with 8 bases left between them. CDR3 bases: TGTGCCAGCAGTTACCTCCGAACGAACACTGAAGCTTTCTTT. Amino acid sequence: CASSYLRTNTEAFF.

The genes are TRBV18 and TRBJ1-1; perhaps TRBD1 as D (5 bases). The germline V gene has CDR1 KGHSH and CDR2 LQKENI. This CDR3 is 16 amino acids long. V was shortened by 3 bases and J by 4 bases, with 18 bases between the two germline ends. The CDR3, as DNA: TGTGCCAGCTCACCCTCGCGAGAGGGGCGAGGCACTGAAGCTTTCTTT. Encoded protein: CASSPSREGRGTEAFF.

This clone was seen just once. The chain joins TRBV29-1 to TRBJ1-2; D not resolved. The CDR3 loop spans 12 amino acids. Looked up from germline, CDR1 is SQVTM and CDR2 is ANQGSEA. Trimming removed 4 bases from V and 4 bases from J, with 10 bases in between. CDR3 nucleotide sequence: TGCAGCGTTGGGGGTATAGGCTATGGCTACACCTTC. This codes for CSVGGIGYGYTF.

CDR3 amino acids: CARRDSQETQYF. The CDR3 DNA sequence: TGTGCCAGAAGGGACAGTCAAGAGACCCAGTACTTC. The chain uses TRBV24-1 and TRBJ2-5; 7 bases line up with TRBD1. Looked up from germline, CDR1 is KGHDR and CDR2 is SFDVKD. The CDR3 consists of 12 residues. V shed 11 bases, J shed 2 bases, and the junction held 4 bases outside the gene matches.

The chain carries TRBV2 and TRBJ2-7; D gene ambiguous. V lost 3 bases to trimming and J lost 3 bases, with 6 bases between them. The CDR3 has 12 amino acids. Germline V lookup: CDR1 SNHLY, CDR2 FYNNEI. This chain's CDR3 is CASSDQNYEQYF. The DNA for the CDR3 is TGTGCCAGCAGTGACCAAAACTACGAGCAGTACTTC.

The chain is built from TRBV28 and TRBJ2-1, with 8 bases aligning to TRBD1. The V segment lost 7 bases and the J segment 7 bases; nucleotides outside the gene matches: 15. CDR1 and CDR2 (germline): MDHEN, SYDVKM. The CDR3 runs to 16 residues. CDR3 DNA sequence: TGTGCCAGCACCTCTGGCGCGGACAGGGCGGGGAATGAGCAGTTCTTC. It yields the protein CASTSGADRAGNEQFF. Combining the CDR3 with reference TRBV28 and TRBJ2-1 gives the whole variable domain DVKVTQSSRYLVKRTGEKVFLECVQDMDHENMFWYRQDPGLGLRLIYFSYDVKMKEKGDIPEGYSVSREKKERFSLILESASTNQTSMYLCASTSGADRAGNEQFFGPGTRLTVL.

The chain has TRBV12-3 or TRBV12-4 and TRBJ1-5; the D gene is possibly TRBD1 (5 bases). V shed 6 bases and J shed 5 bases, with 11 bases lying between them. The CDR3 has 13 amino acids. CDR3 in amino acids: CASSQGVDQPQHF. As DNA, the CDR3 is TGTGCCAGCAGCCAAGGGGTCGATCAGCCCCAGCATTTT.

The rearrangement uses TRBV2 and TRBJ2-2; no clear D. Trimming took off 7 bases at V and 0 bases at J, with 9 bases between the two ends. The CDR3 length is 14 residues. Germline assignment: CDR1 SNHLY and CDR2 FYNNEI. Here the CDR3 DNA reads TGTGCCAGCATTGAGACCGCGAACACCGGGGAGCTGTTTTTT. It yields the protein CASIETANTGELFF.

The chain has TRBV27 and TRBJ1-3; no definite D call. The V end lost 5 bases, the J end lost 9 bases, and 17 bases lay between the germline ends. CDR3 length equals 14 residues. From germline, CDR1 is MNHEY and CDR2 SMNVEV (reference sequence). This CDR3 reads CASSPGRVWGTIYF. DNA for the CDR3: TGTGCCAGCAGTCCCGGACGGGTTTGGGGCACCATATATTTT.

The chain couples TRBV27 to TRBJ1-1; D remains unclear. The CDR3 extends over 13 amino acids. The germline V gene has CDR1 MNHEY and CDR2 SMNVEV (reference sequence). Trimming removed 1 base from V and 6 bases from J, with 9 bases in between. The CDR3 loop is CASSLFYRAEAFF. For the CDR3, the DNA is TGTGCCAGCAGTTTATTTTATAGGGCTGAAGCTTTCTTT.

The chain is built from TRBV28 and TRBJ1-4; D gene unclear. This CDR3 spans 18 amino acids. Trimming removed 5 bases at V and 1 base at J, with 20 bases between. Germline V gene sequence: CDR1 MDHEN, CDR2 SYDVKM. This chain's CDR3 is CASSLFAGDFGTNEKLFF. The CDR3, as DNA: TGTGCCAGCAGTCTCTTCGCCGGGGATTTCGGAACTAATGAAAAACTGTTTTTT.

This clone has only one observation. The chain carries TRBV13 and TRBJ2-7; TRBD1 matches at 7 bases. Germline trimming cut 5 bases from V and 6 bases from J; bases unmatched to any gene: 7. CDR1 PRHDT and CDR2 FYEKMQ come from the germline V gene (reference sequence). CDR3 length: 13 amino acids. The CDR3 region is CASSEGQDREQYF. In nucleotides, the CDR3 is TGTGCCAGCAGCGAAGGACAGGATCGCGAGCAGTACTTC.

V and J are TRBV27 and TRBJ2-3; D is uncertain. In germline, CDR1 is MNHEY, CDR2 SMNVEV (reference sequence). Trimming shortened V by 3 bases and J by 8 bases, and 9 bases separated the two germline ends. The CDR3 extends over 12 amino acids. In DNA, the CDR3 is TGTGCCAGCAGTTTCCCGCCGGGTACGCAGTATTTT. This codes for CASSFPPGTQYF.

The chain uses TRBV19 and TRBJ1-3; D possibly corresponds to TRBD1 (5 bases). The CDR3 spans 15 residues. V was shortened by 4 bases and J by 2 bases, with 12 bases between the two germline ends. The germline V gene encodes CDR1 LNHDA and CDR2 SQIVND (reference sequence). The CDR3 nucleotides read TGTGCCAGTAGTACCGGGACTTCCCCTGGAAACACCATATATTTT. Protein: CASSTGTSPGNTIYF.

This clone counts as medium-sized. The V call is TRBV6-1, the J call TRBJ2-7; 7 bases align to TRBD1. The V and J ends lost 2 bases and 3 bases, in that order; junction bases with no gene match: 7. The length of the CDR3 is 15 residues. In germline, CDR1 is MNHNS, CDR2 SASEGT. The CDR3 reads CASSEHTGDIYEQYF. The CDR3 nucleotides read TGTGCCAGCAGTGAACACACAGGGGACATCTACGAGCAGTACTTC.

The rearrangement links TRBV5-4 to TRBJ2-2; 10 bases are shared with TRBD1. The germline gives CDR1 SGHNT, CDR2 YYREEE (reference sequence). J was trimmed by 4 bases and V by 4 bases; bases with no gene match: 7. This CDR3 is built from 16 residues. CDR3 region: CASSLRTGGITGELFF. The CDR3 DNA reads TGTGCCAGCAGCCTTAGGACAGGGGGGATCACCGGGGAGCTGTTTTTT.

The rearrangement joins TRBV4-3 to TRBJ1-5; D remains ambiguous. CDR1 is LGHNA and CDR2 is YSLEER in the germline V gene. The CDR3 contains 13 residues. Between the trimmed V and J ends, which lost 1 base and 5 bases, there was a span of 6 bases. The CDR3 DNA reads as TGCGCCAGCAGCCAAGGTTTCGATCAGCCCCAGCATTTT. It yields the protein CASSQGFDQPQHF.

The chain couples TRBV30 to TRBJ1-5; 7 bases map to TRBD1. Germline lookup yields CDR1 GTSNPN and CDR2 SVGIG (reference sequence). V was pared by 3 bases and J by 2 bases, with 1 base of the junction left unmatched. There are 13 residues in the CDR3. The CDR3 DNA is TGTGCCTGGAGCGGACAGGGCAATCAGCCCCAGCATTTT. It translates to CAWSGQGNQPQHF.

The chain carries TRBV19 and TRBJ2-7; either TRBD1 or TRBD2 may supply D (5 bases each). Germline V lookup: CDR1 LNHDA, CDR2 SQIVND (reference sequence). The CDR3 runs to 13 residues. The V end was cut by 5 bases, the J end by 9 bases, with 17 bases between. Written as DNA, the CDR3 is TGTGCCAGTAGTTCTACCGGGACCCGAGGGCAGTACTTC. Amino acid sequence: CASSSTGTRGQYF. The full variable domain, its missing parts supplied by reference TRBV19 and TRBJ2-7, is DGGITQSPKYLFRKEGQNVTLSCEQNLNHDAMYWYRQDPGQGLRLIYYSQIVNDFQKGDIAEGYSVSREKKESFPLTVTSAQKNPTAFYLCASSSTGTRGQYFGPGTRLTVT.

This chain's CDR3 is CASSYRGAGNTEAFF. The DNA for the CDR3 is TGTGCCAGCAGCTACAGGGGGGCTGGGAACACTGAAGCTTTCTTT. This sequence joins TRBV7-9 and TRBJ1-1, with TRBD1 matching over 8 bases. The CDR3 length is 15 residues. With V trimmed by 4 bases and J by 1 base, 5 bases remained unmatched. Germline loops: CDR1 SEHNR, CDR2 FQNEAQ (reference sequence).

The CDR3 coding sequence is TGTGCCAGCAGCTTAGTTAGCGGGAGTGTGGCCGGGGAGCTGTTTTTT. Amino acid sequence: CASSLVSGSVAGELFF. The chain is built from TRBV11-2 and TRBJ2-2, with TRBD2 matching over 9 bases. V lost 1 base, J lost 6 bases, and 6 bases stayed unmatched. The length of the CDR3 is 16 residues. Per the germline V gene, CDR1 is SGHAT and CDR2 is FQNNGV.

The chain joins TRBV6-1 to TRBJ2-7; TRBD2 agrees at 8 bases. J gave up 0 bases and V 7 bases, and 8 bases lay outside the gene matches. The CDR3 loop spans 15 amino acids. Germline CDR1 and CDR2: MNHNS and SASEGT. Here the CDR3 reads CASNREGRSSYEQYF. DNA of the CDR3: TGTGCCAGCAATCGGGAGGGGAGGAGCTCCTACGAGCAGTACTTC.

This clone was picked up one time. CDR3 DNA sequence: TGTGCCAGTAACACGGCAGGCAATCAGCCCCAGCATTTT. This gives the protein CASNTAGNQPQHF. The rearrangement joins TRBV19 to TRBJ1-5; D not certain. The germline V and J ends were trimmed by 7 bases and 2 bases, with 9 bases remaining between them. Germline assignment: CDR1 LNHDA and CDR2 SQIVND (reference sequence). CDR3 length: 13 residues.